Following are 22 T cell receptor beta chains from one sample sequenced in a study of neurological immune-mediated disorders. TCRdb re-called the 5' RACE reads through MiXCR, storing one row per CDR3 protein. Of 15,000 to 20,000 distinct CDR3 sequences in the sample, around a tenth were seen once. Sequencing was carried out using CD8+ T cells from blood. Source of these receptors: a woman between 45 and 60 years old in good health.

With regard to this clonotype: The junction and the germline gene differ at one end; a read error may be behind it. V gene TRBV24-1 combines with J gene TRBJ2-7, with a tentative D call TRBD1 (6 bases). Germline V gene lookup returns CDR1 KGHDR and CDR2 SFDVKD. CDR3 size: 15 residues. The chain's CDR3 is CVTSDLRDNSYEQYF. For the CDR3, the DNA is TGTGTCACCAGTGATTTAAGGGACAACTCCTACGAGCAGTACTTC.

The sample holds many counts of this clonotype. The chain couples TRBV28 to TRBJ2-1; TRBD1 agrees at 8 bases. Trimming at V came to 7 bases and at J to 6 bases, leaving 8 bases not matched to a gene. The germline CDR1 and CDR2 sequences are MDHEN and SYDVKM. This CDR3 comprises 14 residues. The CDR3 reads CASINRDRPNEQFF. The CDR3, as DNA: TGTGCCAGCATTAATAGGGACAGGCCCAATGAGCAGTTCTTC.

Ten or more counts support this clonotype. The rearrangement uses TRBV7-6 and TRBJ2-2; the D is unclear. This CDR3 has 12 amino acids. In germline, CDR1 is SGHVS, CDR2 FNYEAQ. Trimming left V 1 base short and J 7 bases short, with 4 bases between. The CDR3 nucleotides read TGTGCCAGCAGCTTAGTGGTCGGGGAGCTGTTTTTT. It codes for CASSLVVGELFF.

This clonotype was seen ten or more times. This sequence joins TRBV7-2 and TRBJ1-1; the D is unclear. The CDR3 spans 11 residues. V lost 7 bases, J lost 11 bases, and 14 bases lay in between. Germline V lookup: CDR1 SGHTA, CDR2 FQGNSA. The CDR3 DNA reads as TGTGCCAGCATCCAACCCACGGGGGCTTTCTTT. Its protein product is CASIQPTGAFF.

The table lists this clonotype with many counts. This chain joins TRBV14 and TRBJ2-3; 11 positions agree with TRBD1. Germline CDR1 and CDR2: SGHDN and FVKESK. After removal of 5 bases from V and 4 bases from J, the junction contained 8 bases not matched to a gene. This CDR3 spans 16 amino acids. The CDR3 coding sequence is TGTGCCAGCAGCAAGGGCCGGGACAGGGGGGCAGATACGCAGTATTTT. This translates into CASSKGRDRGADTQYF.

This clonotype came up many times. V is TRBV9 and J is TRBJ1-3; D gene unclear. The CDR3 spans 12 residues. V lost 8 bases to trimming and J lost 4 bases, with 10 bases between them. CDR1 is SGDLS, CDR2 YYNGEE, per germline. The chain's CDR3 is CASGSGGNTIYF. DNA of the CDR3: TGTGCCAGTGGCTCCGGCGGAAACACCATATATTTT.

This clonotype was observed at least ten times. The chain employs TRBV20-1 and TRBJ1-1; D is unresolved. V lost 0 bases, J lost 2 bases, and 16 bases lay in between. The length of the CDR3 is 16 residues. Germline V gives CDR1 DFQATT, CDR2 SNEGSKA (reference sequence). This CDR3 reads CSARDSGGRLNTEAFF. The CDR3 DNA is TGCAGTGCTAGAGATTCGGGAGGTCGCCTTAACACTGAAGCTTTCTTT.

This chain uses TRBV12-3 or TRBV12-4 with TRBJ2-2; the match to TRBD2 covers 14 bases. V shed 7 bases, J shed 3 bases, and the junction held 4 bases outside the gene matches. This CDR3 is built from 16 residues. CDR3 region: CASTVGLAGDTGELFF. The CDR3 coding sequence is TGTGCCAGCACCGTGGGACTAGCGGGGGACACCGGGGAGCTGTTTTTT.

This clonotype was recorded many times. V gene TRBV28 combines with J gene TRBJ2-1; no clear D gene. The CDR3 has 15 amino acids. Trimming cost V 6 bases and J 1 base, with 13 bases left between them. Germline V gives CDR1 MDHEN, CDR2 SYDVKM. CDR3 protein: CASRQSSSSYNEQFF. CDR3 in DNA: TGTGCCAGCAGACAAAGCTCCTCATCCTACAATGAGCAGTTCTTC.

This clonotype was recorded many times. This chain joins TRBV5-1 and TRBJ2-1, with 10 bases aligning to TRBD2. Trimming removed 0 bases from V and 4 bases from J; junction bases left unmatched: 1. Germline lookup yields CDR1 SGHRS and CDR2 YFSETQ. This CDR3 is built from 15 residues. CDR3 DNA: TGCGCCAGCAGCTTGGTGGGACTAGCGTACAATGAGCAGTTCTTC. Translating it yields CASSLVGLAYNEQFF.

This clonotype has ten or more counts. This sequence joins TRBV7-9 and TRBJ2-2; D remains unclear. Germline CDR1 reads SEHNR; CDR2 reads FQNEAQ (reference sequence). The CDR3 runs to 12 residues. With 2 bases removed from V and 6 bases from J, the gap between germline ends came to 4 bases. For the CDR3, the DNA is TGTGCCAGCAGCTTATCCTCCGGGGAGCTGTTTTTT. This sequence encodes CASSLSSGELFF.

There are many counts of this clonotype. The gene calls are TRBV4-3 and TRBJ2-2; 16 bases are a match to TRBD2. V trimming: 6 bases; J trimming: 5 bases; junction bases outside the gene matches: 12. CDR1 and CDR2 from the germline V gene are LGHNA and YSLEER. The CDR3 loop spans 19 amino acids. The CDR3 bases are TGCGCCAGCAGGGGCTCACCGGGACTAGCGGGAGGGATTACCGGGGAGCTGTTTTTT. It specifies CASRGSPGLAGGITGELFF.

This clonotype was found many times. One end of the junction does not line up with germline, which may come from a read error. The CDR3 loop reads CASGGDGNSF. CDR3 DNA sequence: TGTGCCAGCGGGGGGGACGGGAACTCCTTC. V usage is TRBV7-9 and J usage is TRBJ2-4; the match to TRBD2 covers 7 bases. CDR3 length equals 10 residues. The germline V gene has CDR1 SEHNR and CDR2 FQNEAQ (reference sequence).

V and J are TRBV11-2 and TRBJ1-6, with no clear D. Germline assignment: CDR1 SGHAT and CDR2 FQNNGV. V was pared by 5 bases and J by 13 bases, with 9 bases between. The CDR3 length is 11 residues. The CDR3 coding sequence is TGTGCCAGCAGCCAGCCGGGGCCCCTCCACTTT. It translates to CASSQPGPLHF.

This clonotype was observed many times. V usage is TRBV6-6 and J usage is TRBJ1-5; 8 nucleotides align to TRBD1. With V trimmed by 7 bases and J by 1 base, 3 bases remained unmatched. CDR1 and CDR2 (germline): MNHNY, SVGAGI (reference sequence). This CDR3 spans 14 amino acids. The CDR3 nucleotides read TGTGCCAGCAACGACAGGGGAAGCAATCAGCCCCAGCATTTT. It translates to CASNDRGSNQPQHF.

The rearrangement uses TRBV20-1 and TRBJ1-5; no definite D call. Germline-derived CDR1 and CDR2 are DFQATT and SNEGSKA (reference sequence). Between the trimmed V and J ends, which lost 5 bases and 0 bases, there was a span of 17 bases. CDR3 size: 16 residues. The CDR3 coding sequence is TGCAGTGCTGGTACTGGTGCAGCTTATAGCAATCAGCCCCAGCATTTT. Protein: CSAGTGAAYSNQPQHF.

Many counts were recorded for this clonotype. The chain combines TRBV6-2 or TRBV6-3 with TRBJ2-1, with D perhaps TRBD1 (5 bases). The CDR3 extends over 16 amino acids. Germline V gene sequence: CDR1 MNHEY, CDR2 SVGEGT. Trimming took off 0 bases at V and 1 base at J, with 10 bases between the two ends. CDR3 nucleotides: TGTGCCAGCAGTTACTCAAGGAAGGGGTCCTACAATGAGCAGTTCTTC. Its translation is CASSYSRKGSYNEQFF.

This clonotype occurred many times. This rearrangement joins TRBV5-1 to TRBJ2-7; D is perhaps TRBD2 (7 bases). V lost 2 bases to trimming and J lost 2 bases, with 11 bases between them. This CDR3 is 14 amino acids long. Germline loops: CDR1 SGHRS, CDR2 YFSETQ. The CDR3: CASSFGGPPYEQYF. In DNA, the CDR3 is TGCGCCAGCAGCTTCGGGGGGCCACCCTACGAGCAGTACTTC.

V usage is TRBV15 and J usage is TRBJ1-1; D unresolved. Germline V lookup: CDR1 LNHNV, CDR2 YYDKDF (reference sequence). V lost 0 bases to trimming and J lost 7 bases, with 9 bases between them. This CDR3 spans 13 amino acids. The CDR3 protein is CATSREAGREAFF. The DNA for the CDR3 is TGTGCCACCAGCAGAGAAGCGGGTCGTGAAGCTTTCTTT.

This clonotype was detected ten times or more. The chain recombines TRBV27 with TRBJ2-3, with no clear D. The germline V and J ends were trimmed by 0 bases and 2 bases, with 6 bases remaining between them. The CDR3 length is 14 residues. Germline-derived CDR1 and CDR2 are MNHEY and SMNVEV (reference sequence). Written as DNA, the CDR3 is TGTGCCAGCAGTTTATCCGCATTCACAGATACGCAGTATTTT. Residues: CASSLSAFTDTQYF.

The sample holds many counts of this clonotype. Here the CDR3 DNA reads TGCAGCCTCCCCAGTGGGAACAATGAGCAGTTCTTC. It codes for CSLPSGNNEQFF. The chain links TRBV29-1 to TRBJ2-1; no clear D. The CDR3 consists of 12 residues. Looked up from germline, CDR1 is SQVTM and CDR2 is ANQGSEA. Trimming cost V 8 bases and J 5 bases, with 13 bases left between them.

This clonotype was recorded at least ten times. The genes are TRBV14 and TRBJ2-7, with D uncertain. Looked up from germline, CDR1 is SGHDN and CDR2 is FVKESK. The ends were cut back, 1 base at V and 6 bases at J, with 10 bases in the middle. This CDR3 region has 13 residues. CDR3 DNA sequence: TGTGCCAGCAGCCAAGTCCTCCTTTTCGAGCAGTACTTC. This sequence encodes CASSQVLLFEQYF. Based on the CDR3 plus reference TRBV14 and TRBJ2-7, the full variable domain is EAGVTQFPSHSVIEKGQTVTLRCDPISGHDNLYWYRRVMGKEIKFLLHFVKESKQDESGMPNNRFLAERTGGTYSTLKVQPAELEDSGVYFCASSQVLLFEQYFGPGTRLTVT.